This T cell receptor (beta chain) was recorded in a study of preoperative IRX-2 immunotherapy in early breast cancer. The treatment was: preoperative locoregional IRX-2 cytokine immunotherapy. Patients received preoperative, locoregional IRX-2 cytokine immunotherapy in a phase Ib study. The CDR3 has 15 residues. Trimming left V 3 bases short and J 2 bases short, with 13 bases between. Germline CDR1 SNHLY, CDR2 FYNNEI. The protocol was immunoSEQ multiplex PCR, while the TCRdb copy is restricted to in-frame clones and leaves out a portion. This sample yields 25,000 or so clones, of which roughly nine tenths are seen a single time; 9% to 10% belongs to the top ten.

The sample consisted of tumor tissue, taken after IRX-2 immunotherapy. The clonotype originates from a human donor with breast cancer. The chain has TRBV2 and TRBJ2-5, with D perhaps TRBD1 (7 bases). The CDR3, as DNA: TGTGCCAGCAGTGAGGGCGGGACAGCACAAGAGACCCAGTACTTC. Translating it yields CASSEGGTAQETQYF.